This TCR beta chain emerged from a study of T cell clusters in autoimmune cytopenias (dated by TCRdb to about 2019). Context from the whole study: TRB sequencing reached a median depth of roughly 52,000 reads per sample and yielded a median of around 2,200 distinct TRB clonotypes per sample. In autoimmune cytopenia patients, peripheral blood TRB and IGH repertoires were sequenced during active disease and over treatment follow-up, together with healthy, CLL and autoimmune hepatitis controls. The study aimed to test whether autoimmune cytopenia patients carry a disease-specific immune repertoire signature usable as a blood-based biomarker.

TRB rearrangements were amplified by multiplex PCR using a touch-down protocol with TRB-A and TRB-B primer pools mixed in one tube. Illumina adapters and sample indices were added to the amplicons through two consecutive PCR reactions using Phusion HS II polymerase. The amplicons were gel-purified using the NucleoSpin Gel and PCR Clean-up kit, after which quantification was performed by Qubit and quality was checked on an Agilent 2100 Bioanalyzer. Sequencing of the libraries was performed on an Illumina MiSeq with 600-cycle, single-indexed, paired-end runs. Regarding the original processing steps: MiXCR version 2.1.12 with the default MiXCR reference library was used to align and assemble TRB reads. A clone was defined by each unique CDR3 nucleotide sequence, and the analysis included only productive sequences with two or more reads. Alpha-parameterized diversity profiles (alpha 0 to 5), including the Shannon (alpha 1) and Simpson (alpha 2) indices, were computed with an R script to assess repertoire diversity. Combinatorial TRB VJ usage was calculated with the tcR package and was compared between cohorts by principal component analysis performed with ade4. TCRbeta CDR3s were clustered with GLIPH on cohort pairs matched by age and read depth, and cluster frequencies were compared by Wilcoxon test. Following TCRdb reprocessing, every CDR3 protein sequence forms one entry, and DNA is not provided. TCRdb's processing, not the authors' own work, is the source of the V and J calls. Per the sample table, the count is about 4,800 distinct CDR3 sequences. Approximately 8.5% of the sample is taken by the ten largest.

Overall study results and their limits: GLIPH suggested that primary autoimmune cytopenia patients lacked physiological T cell clusters: roughly 50 clusters were exclusive to healthy donors versus some 16 exclusive to patients. Healthy donors had almost three times as many exclusive TRB clusters as active autoimmune hepatitis patients, a finding consistent with an autoimmunity-wide signature. The TRB repertoire shifts, including less even repertoires in secondary cytopenia and CLL, mostly reflected lymphoma bias and not autoimmunity. The cluster-lack signature was not seen for secondary cytopenia versus CLL, apparently masked by the dominant lymphoma-associated repertoire. The T cell clusters were defined only in silico, and the functional role of the clusters still needed to be validated experimentally.

Each sample's TRB amplification started from 200 to 300 ng of peripheral blood genomic DNA, which corresponds to approximately 36,000 genome equivalents. From the germline V gene, CDR1 is MNHEY and CDR2 is SVGEGT. The CDR3 has 13 amino acids, counting the end cysteine and phenylalanine. No DNA is listed. Concerning this clonotype: Its antigen is not yet known.

Recombination joined TRBV6-2 or TRBV6-3 with TRBJ2-7. The origin of this receptor is a human donor with an autoimmune cytopenia or autoimmune hepatitis (not recorded which). Sequenced input: peripheral blood. This receptor has the CDR3 CASTAGAPYEQYF.